A single sample is the source of the 27 T cell receptor beta chains below, sequenced in a study of T cells in Graves' hyperthyroidism and ophthalmopathy. TCR beta CDR3 sequences were amplified from RNA transcripts. First-round RT-PCR with HTBI primers amplified the TCR CDR3 region. TCRdb re-analysed the multiplex PCR reads in MiXCR, keeping a single row per CDR3 protein. Of about 640,000 distinct CDR3 sequences listed, under 25% are singletons. Sequencing was done on a sample of blood. The receptors were sampled from a man aged 30 to 39 with Graves' ophthalmopathy.

In its sample, this clonotype was seen many times. CDR3 residues: CASSENGNTIYF. CDR3 coding DNA: TGTGCCAGCAGCGAAAATGGAAACACCATATATTTT. The chain uses TRBV7-2 and TRBJ1-3; no reliable D call. Germline CDR1 SGHTA, CDR2 FQGNSA. The CDR3 covers 12 residues. V was cut by 5 bases and J by 3 bases, with 5 bases left in between.

This clonotype was observed a handful of times. This rearrangement joins TRBV6-1 to TRBJ2-1, with a tentative D call TRBD1 (6 bases). This CDR3 contains 12 residues. V was shortened by 5 bases and J by 13 bases, with 15 bases between the two germline ends. The germline V gene has CDR1 MNHNS and CDR2 SASEGT. This CDR3 is CASSSFGQLQFF. In nucleotides, the CDR3 is TGTGCCAGCAGTTCCTTTGGACAGCTCCAGTTCTTC.

The sample holds many counts of this clonotype. The genes are TRBV3-1 and TRBJ2-7, with a possible D match to TRBD2 (5 bases). The germline V gene has CDR1 LGHDT and CDR2 YNNKEL (reference sequence). The CDR3 spans 13 residues. V was cut by 5 bases and J by 5 bases, with 13 bases left in between. CDR3 sequence (DNA): TGTGCCAGCAGCTTCAAGGGAGCCCACGAGCAGTACTTC. Protein sequence: CASSFKGAHEQYF.

The V gene is TRBV2, the J gene TRBJ2-1; D remains unclear. Trimming stripped 9 bases from V and 0 bases from J, with 9 bases between. The CDR3 runs to 13 residues. The germline V gene has CDR1 SNHLY and CDR2 FYNNEI. DNA for the CDR3: TGTGCCAGAGAGAAGCACTCCTACAATGAGCAGTTCTTC. Encoded protein: CAREKHSYNEQFF.

The rearrangement links TRBV2 to TRBJ1-1; TRBD1 matches 7 bases. Germline V gene lookup returns CDR1 SNHLY and CDR2 FYNNEI. Trimming removed 9 bases from V and 0 bases from J; junction bases left unmatched: 7. CDR3 length equals 14 residues. This CDR3 reads CASLVDRMNTEAFF. CDR3 coding DNA: TGTGCCAGTCTTGTGGACAGGATGAACACTGAAGCTTTCTTT.

This chain connects TRBV6-1 to TRBJ2-3; 12 bases map to TRBD2. This CDR3 contains 14 residues. The germline V gene has CDR1 MNHNS and CDR2 SASEGT. J gave up 8 bases and V 6 bases, and 6 bases lay outside the gene matches. This CDR3 is CASRRLAGEGTQYF. The CDR3 region has the DNA TGTGCCAGCAGACGACTAGCGGGAGAGGGTACGCAGTATTTT.

This clonotype was seen more than once but under ten times. The chain uses TRBV6-1 and TRBJ1-5; the D gene is possibly TRBD1 (5 bases). Trimming cost V 8 bases and J 5 bases, with 19 bases left between them. The CDR3 spans 15 residues. The germline V gene has CDR1 MNHNS and CDR2 SASEGT. The CDR3 loop reads CASHDIRQFHQPQHF. The CDR3 DNA reads TGTGCCAGCCATGATATTAGACAGTTTCATCAGCCCCAGCATTTT.

This clonotype was recorded many times. The chain uses TRBV12-3 or TRBV12-4 and TRBJ2-7; 8 nucleotides align to TRBD2. The V gene end was trimmed by 3 bases and the J gene end by 2 bases; junction bases not matched to a gene: 6. CDR3 length: 15 residues. CDR3 nucleotide sequence: TGTGCCAGCAGTTTCATCGCGGGAGGTCCCTACGAGCAGTACTTC. It encodes CASSFIAGGPYEQYF.

This clonotype was counted ten times or more. V gene TRBV6-1 combines with J gene TRBJ1-1; D may be TRBD1 (6 bases). The CDR3 has 14 amino acids. Trimming took off 8 bases at V and 1 base at J, with 14 bases between the two ends. Germline assignment: CDR1 MNHNS and CDR2 SASEGT. This CDR3 is CASALIQGNTEAFF. The DNA for the CDR3 is TGTGCCAGCGCGTTAATACAGGGGAACACTGAAGCTTTCTTT.

This clonotype was detected many times. V is TRBV5-1 and J is TRBJ2-1; D call uncertain. The CDR3 covers 12 residues. Per germline, CDR1 SGHRS and CDR2 YFSETQ. Between the trimmed V and J ends, which lost 4 bases and 7 bases, there was a span of 9 bases. The CDR3 region has the DNA TGCGCCAGCAGCCGGAACCGGAATGAGCAGTTCTTC. Its translation: CASSRNRNEQFF.

The chain is built from TRBV6-1 and TRBJ2-7; tentatively, D is TRBD2 (7 bases). CDR3 length: 14 residues. The germline V gene encodes CDR1 MNHNS and CDR2 SASEGT. V lost 6 bases, J lost 5 bases, and 17 bases lay in between. CDR3 in amino acids: CASRGGGATNEQYF. CDR3 DNA: TGTGCCAGCAGGGGCGGGGGCGCGACCAACGAGCAGTACTTC.

This clonotype was counted only a few times. This chain connects TRBV5-1 to TRBJ2-1; 9 bases match TRBD2. Trimming removed 0 bases from V and 10 bases from J; junction bases left unmatched: 11. This CDR3 region has 16 residues. The germline gives CDR1 SGHRS, CDR2 YFSETQ. CDR3 DNA sequence: TGCGCCAGCAGCTTGGGGGGCGGGAGGGCCGCAGACGAGCAGTTCTTC. Residues: CASSLGGGRAADEQFF.

This clonotype was detected many times. The chain carries TRBV12-3 or TRBV12-4 and TRBJ2-7; 8 bases fit TRBD1. The J segment lost 1 base and the V segment lost 2 bases, leaving 1 base of the junction unmatched. The CDR3 has 14 amino acids. The CDR3 here is CASSLRDRSYEQYF. The CDR3 nucleotides read TGTGCCAGCAGTTTAAGGGACAGGTCCTACGAGCAGTACTTC.

This clonotype was counted between two and nine times. This chain uses TRBV20-1 with TRBJ2-3; 9 nucleotides match TRBD2. The V gene end was trimmed by 5 bases and the J gene end by 1 base; junction bases not matched to a gene: 4. The CDR3 contains 14 residues. Germline V gene sequence: CDR1 DFQATT, CDR2 SNEGSKA (reference sequence). CDR3 protein: CSAGLAGRTDTQYF. The CDR3 DNA reads as TGCAGTGCTGGCCTAGCGGGACGCACAGATACGCAGTATTTT.

This clonotype was detected a few times. The gene calls are TRBV10-2 and TRBJ2-1; D unresolved. Germline V gene sequence: CDR1 WSHSY, CDR2 SAAADI. This CDR3 is built from 13 residues. Trimming pared 8 bases from V and 9 bases from J, leaving 17 bases between. As DNA, the CDR3 is TGCGCCAGCGGGCCTACCCGGGTTGGTGAGCAGTTCTTC. Amino acid sequence: CASGPTRVGEQFF.

The genes are TRBV15 and TRBJ1-5; D remains ambiguous. The V gene lost 0 bases and the J gene lost 1 base, with 13 bases spanning the gap. Germline CDR1 LNHNV, CDR2 YYDKDF (reference sequence). The length of the CDR3 is 17 residues. CDR3 in DNA: TGTGCCACCAGCAGAGATCCCCAAGGGAGCAGCAATCAGCCCCAGCATTTT. Protein: CATSRDPQGSSNQPQHF.

The chain joins TRBV7-2 to TRBJ2-3; D unresolved. The J call is in doubt because the DNA end fits TRBJ1-5 better. This CDR3 spans 13 amino acids. Germline CDR1 is SGHTA and CDR2 is FQGNSA. CDR3 loop: CASSSSSTDTQHF. In DNA form, the CDR3 reads TGTGCCAGCAGTTCATCTAGCACAGATACGCAGCATTTT.

Turning to this clonotype: A junction boundary mismatches the germline segment, possibly from a read error. The J gene is TRBJ1-1, the V gene TRBV10-3, with 8 positions matching TRBD1. Germline lookup yields CDR1 ENHRY and CDR2 SYGVKD. This CDR3 contains 13 residues. CDR3 region: CAISNRGNTKAFF. The CDR3 region has the DNA TGTGCCATCAGTAACAGGGGGAACACTAAAGCTTTCTTT.

The CDR3 DNA reads TGTGCCAGCAGCCCTCGAGCGGGAGGATACACCGGGGAGCTGTTTTTT. It encodes CASSPRAGGYTGELFF. The genes are TRBV9 and TRBJ2-2; 9 bases fit TRBD2. V shed 4 bases, J shed 3 bases, and the junction held 7 bases outside the gene matches. In germline, CDR1 is SGDLS, CDR2 YYNGEE. The CDR3 totals 16 residues.

This clonotype was observed at least ten times. The chain joins TRBV27 to TRBJ2-2, with D perhaps TRBD1 (5 bases). V gave up 1 base and J gave up 1 base, with 10 bases separating them. CDR1 MNHEY and CDR2 SMNVEV come from the germline V gene (reference sequence). The CDR3 has 16 residues. The CDR3 region is CASSLWNRMNTGELFF. CDR3 coding DNA: TGTGCCAGCAGTTTATGGAACAGGATGAACACCGGGGAGCTGTTTTTT.

This clonotype was seen at least ten times. This chain uses TRBV11-2 with TRBJ2-1; 11 bases map to TRBD2. Germline loops: CDR1 SGHAT, CDR2 FQNNGV. This CDR3 is 14 amino acids long. V dropped 5 bases and J dropped 7; count of bases not matched to a gene: 4. The CDR3 DNA reads TGTGCCAGCAGCCCGGGACTAGCGGCAAATGAGCAGTTCTTC. Translated, it gives CASSPGLAANEQFF.

CDR3 in DNA: TGTGCCAGCAGCTTATCTGATCCCGGGGCAGGGGTCCTCGGACAGCCCCAGCATTTT. Translation gives CASSLSDPGAGVLGQPQHF. The genes are TRBV7-9 and TRBJ1-5; D possibly corresponds to TRBD1 (6 bases). The CDR3 runs to 19 residues. Between the trimmed V and J ends, which lost 2 bases and 7 bases, there was a span of 27 bases. Germline V gene data show CDR1 as SEHNR and CDR2 as FQNEAQ (reference sequence). The whole variable domain, remainder taken from reference TRBV7-9 and TRBJ1-5, is DTGVSQNPRHKITKRGQNVTFRCDPISEHNRLYWYRQTLGQGPEFLTYFQNEAQLEKSRLLSDRFSAERPKGSFSTLEIQRTEQGDSAMYLCASSLSDPGAGVLGQPQHFGDGTRLSIL.

The J gene is TRBJ2-1, the V gene TRBV12-3 or TRBV12-4; D unclear. CDR3 length: 16 residues. V was cut by 5 bases and J by 6 bases, with 20 bases left in between. The CDR3 protein is CASSPVWPARGNEQFF. CDR3 sequence (DNA): TGTGCCAGCAGTCCGGTATGGCCCGCCCGAGGCAATGAGCAGTTCTTC.

The CDR3 sequence: CASRGAGYIQYF. The DNA for the CDR3 is TGTGCCAGTAGGGGGGCCGGCTACATTCAGTACTTC. V and J are TRBV19 and TRBJ2-4; perhaps TRBD1 as D (6 bases). V gave up 6 bases and J gave up 8 bases, with 11 bases separating them. The CDR3 spans 12 residues. Germline CDR1 and CDR2: LNHDA and SQIVND (reference sequence).

This clonotype turned up a few times. V is TRBV29-1 and J is TRBJ2-2, with 10 bases lining up with TRBD1. Germline V gene data show CDR1 as SQVTM and CDR2 as ANQGSEA. The CDR3 totals 17 residues. The V segment lost 5 bases and the J segment 4 bases; nucleotides outside the gene matches: 13. In DNA form, the CDR3 reads TGCAGCGTTTTTCAAACCGGGACAGGGGCCCTCACCGGGGAGCTGTTTTTT. Translation: CSVFQTGTGALTGELFF.

This clonotype was counted a few times. The genes are TRBV5-6 and TRBJ2-3; no reliable D call. V was clipped by 1 base and J by 3 bases, with 18 bases between them. This CDR3 spans 17 amino acids. Germline values: CDR1 SGHDT, CDR2 YYEEEE. CDR3 nucleotides: TGTGCCAGCAGCTTGTTTCAAACCCGGGTGGGGACAGATACGCAGTATTTT. The encoded protein is CASSLFQTRVGTDTQYF.

J is TRBJ1-6 and V is TRBV29-1, with a weak D call TRBD1 (6 bases). Per the germline V gene, CDR1 is SQVTM and CDR2 is ANQGSEA. V was shortened by 7 bases and J by 5 bases, with 12 bases between the two germline ends. The CDR3 totals 13 residues. CDR3 nucleotides: TGCAGCGCTCGGACAGCTGATAATTCACCCCTCCACTTT. Translated: CSARTADNSPLHF.